This TCR beta chain was recovered during a study of cytomegalovirus exposure and HLA in healthy donors. Turning to the study itself: Drawn from HLA-typed donors, 83 million or so unique TCRs were held in an early data release.

Researchers ran the PCR with 60 Vbeta and 13 Jbeta primers. TCRdb's copy holds only in-frame clones and misses some; the assay was immunoSEQ multiplex PCR. The sample holds about 160,000 clones, less than 90% seen once. The germline V gene has CDR1 MNHNS and CDR2 SASEGT. Trimming left V 4 bases short and J 3 bases short, with 11 bases between. CDR3 length: 14 amino acids. The clonotype comes from a woman younger than 30 in good health and CMV-seronegative. The sample taken for sequencing was PBMCs. This chain connects TRBV6-1 to TRBJ2-3; D perhaps matches TRBD2 (5 bases). The CDR3 protein is CASSGITGTDTQYF. The CDR3 DNA reads TGTGCCAGCAGTGGGATTACGGGAACAGATACGCAGTATTTT.